A selection of T cell receptor beta chains follows, all from one sample in a study of beta chain features in type 1 diabetes. Profiled with immunoSEQ multiplex PCR; TCRdb holds only in-frame clones, not every one. The data contain about 370,000 clones, roughly 16% of them singletons. The sequencing sample was made of naive CD4+ T cells from blood. All receptors derive from a woman aged 18 to 35 in good health. Both conserved end residues are part of each CDR3. Fields, in order: J gene, CDR3 length, clone size, V gene, D gene, CDR3 protein, CDR3 DNA. A D gene is named only where the DNA matches it firmly. Not all rows give a size; the values are once, few, many and, for expanded clones, a class.

J: TRBJ2-7
length: 14
size: few
V: TRBV19
D: TRBD2
CDR3: CASSMSGSAYEQYF
DNA: TGTGCCAGTAGTATGAGCGGGAGTGCTTACGAGCAGTACTTC

J: TRBJ2-1
length: 18
size: NA
V: TRBV5-6
D: TRBD2
CDR3: CASSSAGSGRYPYNEQFF
DNA: TGTGCCAGCAGCTCGGCGGGTAGCGGGAGGTATCCCTACAATGAGCAGTTCTTC

J: TRBJ2-7
length: 15
size: NA
V: TRBV11-2
D: NA
CDR3: CASSSAGTFGGEQYF
DNA: TGTGCCAGCAGCTCCGCGGGGACTTTTGGGGGCGAGCAGTACTTC

J: TRBJ2-7
length: 13
size: NA
V: TRBV2
D: NA
CDR3: CASPRGLWGEQYF
DNA: TGTGCCAGCCCCAGGGGTCTCTGGGGAGAGCAGTACTTC

J: TRBJ2-7
length: 13
size: few
V: TRBV7-2
D: TRBD2
CDR3: CASSSSGAYEQYF
DNA: TGTGCCAGCAGCTCTAGCGGAGCCTACGAGCAGTACTTC

J: TRBJ1-5
length: 13
size: NA
V: TRBV11-2
D: NA
CDR3: CASSLTGNQPQHF
DNA: TGTGCCAGCAGCTTGACAGGCAATCAGCCCCAGCATTTT

J: TRBJ2-5
length: 16
size: NA
V: TRBV7-2
D: TRBD2
CDR3: CASSSQAGVLYETQYF
DNA: TGTGCCAGCAGCTCCCAGGCGGGAGTTCTTTATGAGACCCAGTACTTC

J: TRBJ2-1
length: 11
size: few
V: TRBV7-9
D: NA
CDR3: CASSLYQGLFF
DNA: TGTGCCAGCAGCTTATACCAGGGACTGTTCTTC

J: TRBJ1-2
length: 13
size: few
V: TRBV2
D: TRBD1
CDR3: CASKRGQDYGYTF
DNA: TGTGCCAGCAAAAGGGGGCAGGACTATGGCTACACCTTC

J: TRBJ1-2
length: 14
size: few
V: TRBV6-5
D: TRBD1
CDR3: CASRNDRAAYGYTF
DNA: TGTGCCAGCAGGAACGACAGGGCAGCCTATGGCTACACCTTC

J: TRBJ2-1
length: 19
size: NA
V: TRBV9
D: TRBD2
CDR3: CASSVGAAGGEVSYNEQFF
DNA: TGTGCCAGCAGCGTAGGCGCAGCGGGAGGGGAAGTCTCCTACAATGAGCAGTTCTTC

J: TRBJ2-1
length: 12
size: few
V: TRBV2
D: TRBD1
CDR3: CASSEQGVIQFF
DNA: TGTGCCAGCAGTGAACAGGGGGTGATACAGTTCTTC

J: TRBJ2-7
length: 14
size: few
V: TRBV28
D: NA
CDR3: CASSLSRQNYEQYF
DNA: TGTGCCAGCAGTTTATCTAGGCAGAACTACGAGCAGTACTTC

J: TRBJ2-2
length: 15
size: NA
V: TRBV5-1
D: TRBD2
CDR3: CASSLSSGYSGELFF
DNA: TGCGCCAGCAGTTTATCTAGCGGGTATTCCGGGGAGCTGTTTTTT

J: TRBJ2-3
length: 14
size: once
V: TRBV14
D: NA
CDR3: CASSQAGSEGTQYF
DNA: TGTGCCAGCAGCCAAGCGGGTAGTGAAGGTACGCAGTATTTT

J: TRBJ2-5
length: 15
size: few
V: TRBV9
D: NA
CDR3: CASSATGTRQETQYF
DNA: TGTGCCAGCAGCGCAACCGGGACACGACAAGAGACCCAGTACTTC

J: TRBJ2-2
length: 15
size: NA
V: TRBV7-3
D: TRBD1
CDR3: CASSLLQGRNGELFF
DNA: TGTGCCAGCAGCTTATTACAGGGGCGGAACGGGGAGCTGTTTTTT

J: TRBJ1-1
length: 16
size: few
V: TRBV5-1
D: NA
CDR3: CASSLRGGRMNTEAFF
DNA: TGCGCCAGCAGCTTGCGGGGGGGACGGATGAACACTGAAGCTTTCTTT

J: TRBJ2-1
length: 15
size: NA
V: TRBV29-1
D: NA
CDR3: CSVEGHLLAYNEQFF
DNA: TGCAGCGTTGAGGGACACCTATTGGCTTACAATGAGCAGTTCTTC

J: TRBJ2-5
length: 15
size: NA
V: TRBV4-1
D: TRBD2
CDR3: CASSPLPLASETQYF
DNA: TGCGCCAGCAGCCCCCTCCCACTAGCGAGCGAGACCCAGTACTTC

J: TRBJ2-3
length: 15
size: once
V: TRBV6-6
D: NA
CDR3: CASSPGRGPRDTQYF
DNA: TGTGCCAGCAGTCCGGGGCGGGGGCCTCGGGATACGCAGTATTTT

J: TRBJ1-5
length: 15
size: NA
V: TRBV30
D: TRBD1
CDR3: CAWTPGQAINQPQHF
DNA: TGTGCCTGGACCCCGGGACAGGCCATCAATCAGCCCCAGCATTTT

J: TRBJ2-2
length: 14
size: NA
V: TRBV6-5
D: NA
CDR3: CASSYLGSTGELFF
DNA: TGTGCCAGCAGTTACCTCGGGAGCACCGGGGAGCTGTTTTTT

J: TRBJ2-7
length: 11
size: few
V: TRBV20-1
D: NA
CDR3: CSASHSYEQYF
DNA: TGCAGTGCTAGTCACTCCTACGAGCAGTACTTC

J: TRBJ2-1
length: 14
size: NA
V: TRBV25-1
D: TRBD2
CDR3: CASSLAGGVNEQFF
DNA: TGTGCCAGCAGTCTAGCGGGAGGGGTGAATGAGCAGTTCTTC

J: TRBJ1-1
length: 14
size: few
V: TRBV7-9
D: TRBD1
CDR3: CASSSDRGNTEAFF
DNA: TGTGCCAGCAGCTCGGACAGGGGAAACACTGAAGCTTTCTTT

J: TRBJ1-1
length: 14
size: NA
V: TRBV29-1
D: TRBD1
CDR3: CSVEDDRENTEAFF
DNA: TGCAGCGTTGAAGATGACAGGGAGAACACTGAAGCTTTCTTT

J: TRBJ2-2
length: 12
size: NA
V: TRBV28
D: NA
CDR3: CASSLVIGELFF
DNA: TGTGCCAGCAGTCTAGTAATCGGGGAGCTGTTTTTT

J: TRBJ1-1
length: 14
size: NA
V: TRBV30
D: TRBD1
CDR3: CAWRNHRGNTEAFF
DNA: TGTGCCTGGAGGAACCACAGGGGGAACACTGAAGCTTTCTTT

J: TRBJ2-7
length: 15
size: few
V: TRBV28
D: NA
CDR3: CASSPGVPGYYEQYF
DNA: TGTGCCAGCAGCCCCGGAGTTCCAGGGTACTACGAGCAGTACTTC

J: TRBJ1-5
length: 13
size: NA
V: TRBV30
D: NA
CDR3: CAWSSELNQPQHF
DNA: TGTGCCTGGAGTAGCGAGCTAAATCAGCCCCAGCATTTT

J: TRBJ1-5
length: 12
size: few
V: TRBV11-1
D: NA
CDR3: CASSVGGGPQHF
DNA: TGTGCCAGCAGCGTCGGGGGAGGTCCGCAGCATTTT

J: TRBJ2-5
length: 12
size: few
V: TRBV2
D: NA
CDR3: CASSEGQGTQYF
DNA: TGTGCCAGCAGTGAGGGCCAGGGGACCCAGTACTTC

J: TRBJ2-1
length: 14
size: NA
V: TRBV19
D: TRBD2
CDR3: CASSTSGAYNEQFF
DNA: TGTGCCAGTAGTACTAGCGGGGCCTACAATGAGCAGTTCTTC

J: TRBJ2-7
length: 13
size: few
V: TRBV9
D: NA
CDR3: CASSVDNSYEQYF
DNA: TGTGCCAGCAGCGTTGACAATTCCTACGAGCAGTACTTC

J: TRBJ1-2
length: 17
size: NA
V: TRBV30
D: NA
CDR3: CAWSGSGGAGEVYGYTF
DNA: TGTGCCTGGAGTGGGTCGGGGGGGGCGGGTGAGGTTTATGGCTACACCTTC

J: TRBJ1-2
length: 10
size: few
V: TRBV27
D: NA
CDR3: CASNWAGYTF
DNA: TGTGCCAGCAACTGGGCTGGCTACACCTTC

J: TRBJ1-2
length: 13
size: NA
V: TRBV30
D: NA
CDR3: CAWSEDTNYGYTF
DNA: TGTGCCTGGAGCGAGGATACGAACTATGGCTACACCTTC

J: TRBJ2-2
length: 15
size: few
V: TRBV7-2
D: NA
CDR3: CASSLVPASTGELFF
DNA: TGTGCCAGCAGCTTAGTCCCGGCTAGCACCGGGGAGCTGTTTTTT

J: TRBJ2-1
length: 13
size: NA
V: TRBV29-1
D: NA
CDR3: CSVFTAAHNEQFF
DNA: TGCAGCGTGTTCACAGCGGCCCACAATGAGCAGTTCTTC

J: TRBJ2-5
length: 13
size: NA
V: TRBV7-9
D: TRBD1
CDR3: CASSSTGGETQYF
DNA: TGTGCCAGCAGCAGCACAGGGGGGGAGACCCAGTACTTC

J: TRBJ1-5
length: 14
size: NA
V: TRBV6-5
D: NA
CDR3: CASSYSQSNQPQHF
DNA: TGTGCCAGCAGTTACTCGCAGAGCAATCAGCCCCAGCATTTT

J: TRBJ2-1
length: 14
size: few
V: TRBV30
D: NA
CDR3: CAWDGASARNEQFF
DNA: TGTGCCTGGGATGGGGCTAGCGCTAGGAATGAGCAGTTCTTC

J: TRBJ2-1
length: 12
size: few
V: TRBV7-9
D: NA
CDR3: CASSAHRDQQFF
DNA: TGTGCCAGCAGCGCCCACAGGGATCAGCAGTTCTTC

J: TRBJ2-7
length: 13
size: NA
V: TRBV27
D: TRBD1
CDR3: CASSQQGAAEQYF
DNA: TGTGCCAGCAGTCAACAGGGGGCCGCCGAGCAGTACTTC

J: TRBJ1-2
length: 14
size: NA
V: TRBV28
D: NA
CDR3: CASRDGTKLDGYTF
DNA: TGTGCCAGCAGAGACGGGACAAAACTAGATGGCTACACCTTC

J: TRBJ2-1
length: 14
size: NA
V: TRBV4-3
D: NA
CDR3: CASSQATARNEQFF
DNA: TGCGCCAGCAGCCAAGCGACAGCGAGAAATGAGCAGTTCTTC

J: TRBJ1-2
length: 14
size: NA
V: TRBV7-9
D: NA
CDR3: CASSFNPGGYGYTF
DNA: TGTGCCAGCAGCTTTAATCCGGGAGGCTATGGCTACACCTTC